These 24 T cell receptor beta chains were all obtained from the same sample, sequenced in a study of blood T cell repertoires in COVID-19. The table came from immunoSEQ multiplex PCR; TCRdb's copy has only in-frame clones and leaves some out. The sample carries 200,000 to 250,000 clones, about 80% recorded once. The sequencing sample was made of peripheral blood. The receptor set was obtained from a woman aged 45 to 65 with acute or convalescent COVID-19.

This clone was recorded only once. The rearrangement joins TRBV6-6 to TRBJ2-5; D not resolved. V gave up 5 bases and J gave up 4 bases, with 14 bases separating them. CDR1 and CDR2 from the germline V gene are MNHNY and SVGAGI (reference sequence). The CDR3 has 14 residues. The CDR3 loop reads CASSPQTGGETQYF. DNA for the CDR3: TGTGCCAGCAGTCCCCAGACGGGTGGAGAGACCCAGTACTTC.

The J gene is TRBJ1-5, the V gene TRBV6-1; D is unresolved. CDR1 and CDR2 from the germline V gene are MNHNS and SASEGT. The CDR3 loop spans 14 amino acids. V was pared by 9 bases and J by 1 base, with 13 bases between. In DNA, the CDR3 is TGTGCCAGTAGTCTTCCAGAAAGCAATCAGCCCCAGCATTTT. This gives the protein CASSLPESNQPQHF.

The genes are TRBV27 and TRBJ1-6; 9 bases are shared with TRBD1. The germline V gene has CDR1 MNHEY and CDR2 SMNVEV (reference sequence). V lost 3 bases to trimming and J lost 7 bases; unmatched junction nucleotides: 7. This CDR3 spans 16 amino acids. The CDR3 region is CASSFTGGARNSPLHF. The CDR3 coding sequence is TGTGCCAGCAGTTTTACAGGGGGCGCTCGGAATTCACCCCTCCACTTT.

V and J are TRBV18 and TRBJ2-7, with 8 positions matching TRBD1. Germline V lookup: CDR1 KGHSH, CDR2 LQKENI. V dropped 6 bases and J dropped 2; count of bases not matched to a gene: 6. The CDR3 totals 14 residues. CDR3 sequence (DNA): TGTGCCAGCTCGTACAAGACAGGGGCCTACGAGCAGTACTTC. Translated: CASSYKTGAYEQYF.

The chain combines TRBV7-6 with TRBJ2-5, with TRBD1 matching 8 bases. V lost 5 bases to trimming and J lost 7 bases; unmatched junction nucleotides: 6. Germline V gene data show CDR1 as SGHVS and CDR2 as FNYEAQ. The CDR3 totals 13 residues. CDR3 in DNA: TGTGCCAGCAGCGCGGACAGGGATGGGACCCAGTACTTC. It yields the protein CASSADRDGTQYF.

V and J are TRBV15 and TRBJ1-6; D may be TRBD1 (5 bases). CDR1 and CDR2 (germline): LNHNV, YYDKDF (reference sequence). The CDR3 extends over 12 amino acids. Deletions cut 2 bases from V and 9 bases from J, with 5 bases between. The CDR3 sequence is CATSRQGSPLHF. The CDR3 DNA reads TGTGCCACCAGCAGACAGGGTTCACCCCTCCACTTT.

This sequence joins TRBV12-3 or TRBV12-4 and TRBJ2-5, with D maybe TRBD2 (5 bases). Trimming removed 6 bases from V and 9 bases from J, with 17 bases in between. The CDR3 sequence is 13 residues long. The CDR3 region is CASRLGSVSAQYF. For the CDR3, the DNA is TGTGCCAGCAGACTCGGTAGCGTTTCCGCCCAGTACTTC.

The chain couples TRBV7-2 to TRBJ1-1; D call uncertain. CDR1 is SGHTA, CDR2 FQGNSA, per germline. The germline V and J ends were trimmed by 1 base and 8 bases, with 8 bases remaining between them. The CDR3 has 12 residues. The CDR3 is CASSLGGIEAFF. The CDR3 bases are TGTGCCAGCAGCTTAGGAGGGATAGAAGCTTTCTTT. Combining the CDR3 with reference TRBV7-2 and TRBJ1-1 gives the whole variable domain GAGVSQSPSNKVTEKGKDVELRCDPISGHTALYWYRQSLGQGLEFLIYFQGNSAPDKSGLPSDRFSAERTGGSVSTLTIQRTQQEDSAVYLCASSLGGIEAFFGQGTRLTVV.

In DNA, the CDR3 is TGTGCCAGCAGTGACAGGACCATAGCCAAAAACATTCAGTACTTC. This encodes CASSDRTIAKNIQYF. The rearrangement joins TRBV28 to TRBJ2-4; D perhaps matches TRBD1 (6 bases). Germline CDR1 is MDHEN and CDR2 is SYDVKM. Deletions cut 5 bases from V and 0 bases from J, with 11 bases between. CDR3 size: 15 residues.

The V call is TRBV5-1, the J call TRBJ2-2; D is possibly TRBD1 (6 bases). This CDR3 is built from 16 residues. Looked up from germline, CDR1 is SGHRS and CDR2 is YFSETQ. Trimming shortened V by 0 bases and J by 2 bases, and 11 bases separated the two germline ends. Written as DNA, the CDR3 is TGCGCCAGCAGCTTGGCGGGGACACCCAACACCGGGGAGCTGTTTTTT. Protein: CASSLAGTPNTGELFF.

The chain uses TRBV3-1 (or the pseudogene TRBV3-2) and TRBJ1-2, with TRBD1 matching over 7 bases. V lost 3 bases to trimming and J lost 4 bases; unmatched junction nucleotides: 17. Germline V gives CDR1 LGHDT, CDR2 YNNKEL (reference sequence). The CDR3 contains 18 residues. CDR3 bases: TGTGCCAGCAGCCAGGATGGGACAGCCTTTAGTGCTTCCTATGGCTACACCTTC. It yields the protein CASSQDGTAFSASYGYTF.

J is TRBJ1-2 and V is TRBV7-2; no firm D call. CDR1 SGHTA and CDR2 FQGNSA come from the germline V gene. The CDR3 spans 14 residues. V gave up 1 base and J gave up 4 bases, with 10 bases separating them. CDR3 sequence reads: CASSLDPSGYGYTF. In DNA form, the CDR3 reads TGTGCCAGCAGCTTAGACCCGTCGGGCTATGGCTACACCTTC.

The V gene is TRBV4-3, the J gene TRBJ2-1, with 7 positions matching TRBD1. Germline CDR1 and CDR2: LGHNA and YSLEER. V lost 4 bases and J lost 4; bases outside the gene matches: 7. The CDR3 is 15 amino acids. CDR3 DNA: TGCGCCAGCAGCCCAGAATTGGACAGGTACAATGAGCAGTTCTTC. Translated: CASSPELDRYNEQFF.

The chain combines TRBV5-1 with TRBJ1-5; 7 bases map to TRBD1. J was trimmed by 1 base and V by 4 bases; bases with no gene match: 5. The CDR3 runs to 15 residues. Germline CDR1 SGHRS, CDR2 YFSETQ. CDR3 residues: CASSQQGSSNQPQHF. DNA for the CDR3: TGCGCCAGCAGCCAACAGGGGTCCAGCAATCAGCCCCAGCATTTT.

The genes are TRBV5-8 and TRBJ2-3; no firm D call. The V end was cut by 3 bases, the J end by 1 base, with 12 bases between. The CDR3 consists of 15 residues. Germline CDR1 and CDR2: SGHTS and YDEGEE. CDR3 protein: CASSWIRRGTDTQYF. The CDR3 DNA reads TGTGCCAGCAGCTGGATACGACGGGGCACAGATACGCAGTATTTT. The whole variable domain, remainder taken from reference TRBV5-8 and TRBJ2-3, is EAGVTQSPTHLIKTRGQQATLRCSPISGHTSVYWYQQALGLGLQFLLWYDEGEERNRGNFPPRFSGRQFPNYSSELNVNALELEDSALYLCASSWIRRGTDTQYFGPGTRLTVL.

The rearrangement joins TRBV6-6 to TRBJ2-7, with D perhaps TRBD2 (6 bases). V was cut by 2 bases and J by 12 bases, with 17 bases left in between. The CDR3 contains 13 residues. Germline assignment: CDR1 MNHNY and CDR2 SVGAGI (reference sequence). DNA of the CDR3: TGTGCCAGCAGTTACGTCTTGTTAGAGGGACTGTACTTC. Translation gives CASSYVLLEGLYF.

Points on this clone: A read error is possible here, since a much larger clone lies one base away. This chain links TRBV5-5 with TRBJ2-1; 12 bases agree with TRBD2. CDR3 size: 15 residues. CDR1 is SGHKS and CDR2 is YYEKEE in the germline V gene (reference sequence). Germline trimming cut 4 bases from V and 1 base from J; bases unmatched to any gene: 0. CDR3 amino acids: CASSGLAGSYNEQFF. Written as DNA, the CDR3 is TGTGCCAGCAGCGGACTAGCGGGATCCTACAATGAGCAGTTCTTC.

V is TRBV3-1 (or the pseudogene TRBV3-2) and J is TRBJ2-7; 11 nucleotides match TRBD2. V trimming: 3 bases; J trimming: 2 bases; junction bases outside the gene matches: 9. The CDR3 extends over 17 amino acids. CDR1 is LGHDT and CDR2 is YNNKEL in the germline V gene (reference sequence). The DNA of the CDR3 is TGTGCCAGCAGCCACCACGGACTAGCGGGTACCACCTACGAGCAGTACTTC. This gives the protein CASSHHGLAGTTYEQYF.

The chain recombines TRBV5-1 with TRBJ2-2; perhaps TRBD2 as D (6 bases). The V gene's germline CDR1 is SGHRS and CDR2 YFSETQ. V was shortened by 1 base and J by 4 bases, with 8 bases between the two germline ends. CDR3 length: 14 residues. The CDR3 is CASSLKGGTGELFF. In nucleotides, the CDR3 is TGCGCCAGCAGCTTGAAGGGAGGCACCGGGGAGCTGTTTTTT.

Turning to this clone: Other DNA variants within this sample encode the same CDR3. V is TRBV19 and J is TRBJ1-6, with no clear D. The germline V gene has CDR1 LNHDA and CDR2 SQIVND (reference sequence). The CDR3 has 17 residues. Trimming pared 4 bases from V and 10 bases from J, leaving 23 bases between. CDR3 loop: CASSRSQARSLGSPLHF. The CDR3 DNA reads as TGTGCCAGTAGTAGATCCCAAGCACGCAGCTTGGGCTCACCCCTCCACTTT.

The chain joins TRBV4-1 to TRBJ2-1, with 8 bases fitting TRBD1. Looked up from germline, CDR1 is MGHRA and CDR2 is YSYEKL. This CDR3 region has 17 residues. J was trimmed by 4 bases and V by 4 bases; bases with no gene match: 12. CDR3 sequence: CASSPPFDRGVYNEQFF. The CDR3 DNA is TGCGCCAGCAGCCCCCCCTTCGACAGGGGCGTTTACAATGAGCAGTTCTTC.

The chain has TRBV5-5 and TRBJ2-3, with D possibly being TRBD1 (6 bases). This CDR3 is built from 14 residues. Germline CDR1 is SGHKS and CDR2 is YYEKEE (reference sequence). V lost 5 bases and J 2 bases, leaving 12 bases between the germline ends. The DNA for the CDR3 is TGTGCCAGCAGATTACAGGGCCTCACAGATACGCAGTATTTT. Its translation: CASRLQGLTDTQYF.

This sequence joins TRBV3-1 (or the pseudogene TRBV3-2) and TRBJ2-5, with 15 nucleotides matching TRBD2. J lost 5 bases, V lost 3 bases, and 7 bases had no gene match. This CDR3 region has 17 residues. Germline-derived CDR1 and CDR2 are LGHDT and YNNKEL (reference sequence). The CDR3 loop is CASSHPGLAGGRETQYF. The CDR3 coding sequence is TGTGCCAGCAGCCACCCCGGACTAGCGGGGGGGCGGGAGACCCAGTACTTC.

The V call is TRBV5-1, the J call TRBJ2-7; 7 nucleotides align to TRBD2. Germline trimming cut 4 bases from V and 4 bases from J; bases unmatched to any gene: 8. Per germline, CDR1 SGHRS and CDR2 YFSETQ. The length of the CDR3 is 14 residues. CDR3: CASSLAVGRYEQYF. CDR3 DNA: TGCGCCAGCAGCCTAGCGGTAGGACGATACGAGCAGTACTTC.